The 3 T cell receptor beta chains presented below share a single source sample, sequenced in a study of blood T cell repertoires in COVID-19. TCRdb's copy holds only in-frame clones and misses some; the assay was immunoSEQ multiplex PCR. The table has a few hundred thousand clones, 85% seen once; the top ten hold roughly 5.3%. Sequencing used peripheral blood. The receptors come from a man in his fifties with active or convalescent COVID-19.

In its sample, this clone was seen once. V usage is TRBV30 and J usage is TRBJ2-3; 8 bases align to TRBD2. CDR1 is GTSNPN and CDR2 is SVGIG in the germline V gene (reference sequence). This CDR3 is built from 16 residues. Germline trimming cut 1 base from V and 5 bases from J; bases unmatched to any gene: 11. The CDR3 nucleotides read TGTGCCTGGAGTGGATTTACGGGACTAGTGGTAGATACGCAGTATTTT. Encoded protein: CAWSGFTGLVVDTQYF. The complete variable domain, with remaining parts taken from reference TRBV30 and TRBJ2-3, reads SQTIHQWPATLVQPVGSPLSLECTVEGTSNPNLYWYRQAAGRGLQLLFYSVGIGQISSEVPQNLSASRPQDRQFILSSKKLLLSDSGFYLCAWSGFTGLVVDTQYFGPGTRLTVL.

This rearrangement joins TRBV18 to TRBJ2-3; perhaps TRBD2 as D (6 bases). V was clipped by 1 base and J by 3 bases, with 23 bases between them. The CDR3 totals 19 residues. Germline loops: CDR1 KGHSH, CDR2 LQKENI. The CDR3 bases are TGTGCCAGCTCACCACGGGTTTACCCGGGAGCCAAAACGACAGATACGCAGTATTTT. Its protein product is CASSPRVYPGAKTTDTQYF.

The CDR3 reads CASSLLTVDTEAFF. DNA for the CDR3: TGTGCCAGCAGCTTATTGACAGTTGACACTGAAGCTTTCTTT. The chain links TRBV7-9 to TRBJ1-1; maybe TRBD1 (5 bases). Germline values: CDR1 SEHNR, CDR2 FQNEAQ (reference sequence). V was cut by 2 bases and J by 3 bases, with 10 bases left in between. The CDR3 runs to 14 residues.